This is a list of T cell receptor beta chains from one sample in a study of cytomegalovirus exposure and HLA in healthy donors. This table comes from immunoSEQ multiplex PCR, and its TCRdb copy is limited to in-frame clones, with some not included. Among 57,000 or so clones listed, approximately 63% were seen once. Material for sequencing was PBMCs. The source is a woman aged 60-75 years in good health and CMV-seropositive. CDR3s include the opening cysteine and the closing phenylalanine or tryptophan. The order of the fields is V gene, clone size, J gene, D gene, CDR3 protein, CDR3 DNA. A D gene is named only where the DNA matches it firmly. Expanded clones get a size class; other rows say once, few or many, or leave the size out.

TRBV7-9	few	TRBJ2-6	NA	CASSPGTAGWIAGANVLTF	TGTGCCAGCAGCCCAGGGACAGCGGGTTGGATTGCGGGGGCCAACGTCCTGACTTTC
TRBV7-3	NA	TRBJ2-3	NA	CASSSRLLDTQYF	TGTGCCAGCAGCTCCAGACTCTTGGATACGCAGTATTTT
TRBV5-1	NA	TRBJ2-3	NA	CASSLAGRTTDTQYF	TGCGCCAGCAGCTTGGCCGGCAGGACAACAGATACGCAGTATTTT
TRBV21-1	few	TRBJ2-7	NA	CASSQNRASGDVTSYEQYF	TGTGCCAGCAGCCAGAACCGGGCTAGCGGGGACGTTACCTCCTACGAGCAGTACTTC
TRBV6-5	NA	TRBJ2-7	TRBD1	CASSSGQGSYEQYF	TGTGCCAGCAGTTCCGGACAGGGTTCCTACGAGCAGTACTTC
TRBV7-9	once	TRBJ2-1	NA	CASSLLGGVGAKNNEQFF	TGTGCCAGCAGCCTTTTAGGGGGAGTTGGGGCCAAAAACAATGAGCAGTTCTTC
TRBV12-5	NA	TRBJ2-7	NA	CASAMDREYEQYF	TGTGCTAGTGCCATGGACAGAGAGTACGAGCAGTACTTC
TRBV19	few	TRBJ1-2	TRBD1	CASSKRDSPSRGYTF	TGTGCCAGTAGTAAGAGGGACAGTCCGTCGAGGGGCTACACCTTC
TRBV13	NA	TRBJ1-2	NA	CASSLGSNYGYTF	TGTGCCAGCAGCTTAGGGAGTAACTATGGCTACACCTTC
TRBV6-1	NA	TRBJ2-7	NA	CASSADYEQYF	TGTGCCAGCAGCGCAGACTACGAGCAGTACTTC
TRBV18	NA	TRBJ2-3	TRBD2	CASSHGGGASTDTQYF	TGTGCCAGCTCACACGGGGGGGGAGCGAGCACAGATACGCAGTATTTT
TRBV6-5	medium-sized	TRBJ1-2	TRBD1	CASAGQGIGHYGYTF	TGTGCCAGCGCGGGACAGGGGATCGGGCATTATGGCTACACCTTC
TRBV15	few	TRBJ2-7	TRBD2	CATSQGTSYEQYF	TGTGCCACCAGCCAAGGGACTAGCTACGAGCAGTACTTC
TRBV7-8	NA	TRBJ2-7	NA	CASSLLQDNSYEQYF	TGTGCCAGCAGCTTATTACAGGACAACTCCTACGAGCAGTACTTC
TRBV27	NA	TRBJ1-2	NA	CASTRWGGECGYTF	TGTGCCAGCACTCGGTGGGGGGGCGAATGTGGCTACACCTTC
TRBV7-9	few	TRBJ1-1	TRBD1	CSSIATGVNTEAFF	TGTTCCAGCATCGCGACAGGGGTGAACACTGAAGCTTTCTTT
TRBV9	NA	TRBJ2-7	TRBD2	CASSAGLAGSGEQYF	TGTGCCAGCAGCGCAGGACTAGCGGGGTCGGGGGAGCAGTACTTC
TRBV6-6	NA	TRBJ1-2	TRBD1	CASSYLGQGGHSYTF	TGTGCCAGCAGTTACTTGGGACAGGGGGGCCACAGCTACACCTTC
TRBV6-6	NA	TRBJ1-1	TRBD1	CASSQGEFTEAFF	TGTGCCAGCAGTCAGGGGGAATTCACTGAAGCTTTCTTT
TRBV9	NA	TRBJ2-6	TRBD1	CASSARDRSTSGANVLTF	TGTGCCAGCAGCGCCCGGGACAGGAGCACCTCTGGGGCCAACGTCCTGACTTTC
TRBV4-3	NA	TRBJ2-1	NA	CASSQERGRHNEQFF	TGCGCCAGCAGCCAAGAGCGGGGTCGGCACAATGAGCAGTTCTTC
TRBV5-6	NA	TRBJ2-3	TRBD1	CASSLGQGVDTQYF	TGTGCCAGCAGCTTGGGACAGGGAGTAGATACGCAGTATTTT
TRBV11-2	few	TRBJ2-7	NA	CASSRLGSATSYEQYF	TGTGCCAGCAGCCGACTCGGCAGCGCCACATCCTACGAGCAGTACTTC
TRBV7-9	NA	TRBJ2-7	NA	CASSFGAAREQYF	TGTGCCAGCAGCTTTGGGGCAGCCCGCGAGCAGTACTTC
TRBV7-2	NA	TRBJ2-1	TRBD1	CASTHRDRGREGQFF	TGTGCCAGCACCCATAGGGACAGGGGACGTGAGGGGCAGTTCTTC